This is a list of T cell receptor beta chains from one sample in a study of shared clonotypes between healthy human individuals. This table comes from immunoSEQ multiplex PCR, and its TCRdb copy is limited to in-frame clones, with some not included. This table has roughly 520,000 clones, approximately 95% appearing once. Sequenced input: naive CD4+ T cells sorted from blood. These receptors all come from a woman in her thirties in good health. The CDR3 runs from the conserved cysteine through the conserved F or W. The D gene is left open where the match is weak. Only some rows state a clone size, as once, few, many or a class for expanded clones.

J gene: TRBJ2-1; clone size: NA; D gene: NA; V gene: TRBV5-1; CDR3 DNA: TGCGCCAGCAGCTTGGCAGATCACAATGAGCAGTTCTTC; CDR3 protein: CASSLADHNEQFF
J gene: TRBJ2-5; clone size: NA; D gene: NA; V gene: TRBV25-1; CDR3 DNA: TGTGCCAGCAGTGATCCAGCTCGCCCTCAAGAGACCCAGTACTTC; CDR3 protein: CASSDPARPQETQYF
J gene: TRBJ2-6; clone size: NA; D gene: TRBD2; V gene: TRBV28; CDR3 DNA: TGTGCCAGCAGTACGCCACTAGCGGGAGGTCGCTCTGGGGCCAACGTCCTGACTTTC; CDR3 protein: CASSTPLAGGRSGANVLTF
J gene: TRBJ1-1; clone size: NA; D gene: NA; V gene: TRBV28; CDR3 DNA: TGTGCCAGCAGTTTACCGACAACTCGATTCACTGAAGCTTTCTTT; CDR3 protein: CASSLPTTRFTEAFF
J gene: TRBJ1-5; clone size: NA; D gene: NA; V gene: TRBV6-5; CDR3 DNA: TGTGCCAGCAGCCGGGACCGCTATCAGCCCCAGCATTTT; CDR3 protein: CASSRDRYQPQHF
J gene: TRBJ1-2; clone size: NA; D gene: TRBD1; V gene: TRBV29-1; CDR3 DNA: TGCAGCGTTGTGACAGGGGGGAGCTATGGCTACACCTTC; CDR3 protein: CSVVTGGSYGYTF
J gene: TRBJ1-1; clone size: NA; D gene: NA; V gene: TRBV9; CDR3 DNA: TGTGCCAGCAGCGTAGGAGGGAGGGGGTCCACTGAAGCTTTCTTT; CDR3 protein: CASSVGGRGSTEAFF
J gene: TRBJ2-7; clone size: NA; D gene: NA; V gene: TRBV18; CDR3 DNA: TGTGCCAGCTCCCCGGCCCAGGACGAGCAGTACTTC; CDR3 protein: CASSPAQDEQYF
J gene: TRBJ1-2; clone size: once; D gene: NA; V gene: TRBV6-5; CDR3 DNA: TGTGCCAGCAGTCTACTCGGGGGGAACAACTATGGCTACACCTTC; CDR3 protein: CASSLLGGNNYGYTF
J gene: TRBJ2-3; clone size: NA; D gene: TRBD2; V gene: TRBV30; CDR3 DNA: TGTGCCTGGGGCGGACTAGCGGGAGTTTTAGCAGATACGCAGTATTTT; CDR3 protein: CAWGGLAGVLADTQYF
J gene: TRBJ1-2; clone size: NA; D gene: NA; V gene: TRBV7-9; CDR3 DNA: TGTGCCAGCAGCTTGCATGAGTCCTTTTATAACGGCTACACCTTC; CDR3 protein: CASSLHESFYNGYTF
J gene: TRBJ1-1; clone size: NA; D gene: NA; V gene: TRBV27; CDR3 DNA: TGTGCCAGCAGTTCGTTTCCCCTTATCTCCCCTGAAGCTTTCTTT; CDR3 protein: CASSSFPLISPEAFF
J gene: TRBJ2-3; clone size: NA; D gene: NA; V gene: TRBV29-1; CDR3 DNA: TGCAGCGTTTCTGATACGCAGTATTTT; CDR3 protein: CSVSDTQYF
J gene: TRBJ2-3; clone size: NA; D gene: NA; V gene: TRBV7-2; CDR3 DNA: TGTGCCAGCAGCTTAGACGGGGCCTACACAGATACGCAGTATTTT; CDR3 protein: CASSLDGAYTDTQYF
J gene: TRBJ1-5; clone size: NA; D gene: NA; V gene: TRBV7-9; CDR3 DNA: TGTGCCAGCAGCCCCCCATCTAGCAATCAGCCCCAGCATTTT; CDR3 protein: CASSPPSSNQPQHF
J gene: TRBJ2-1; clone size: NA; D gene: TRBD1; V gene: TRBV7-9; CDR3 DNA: TGTGCCAGCAGCCCGACCGGGACAGGCGATTACAATGAGCAGTTCTTC; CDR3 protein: CASSPTGTGDYNEQFF
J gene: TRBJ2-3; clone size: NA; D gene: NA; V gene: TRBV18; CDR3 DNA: TGTGCCAGCTCACCAGTGTCACCGGGAGCAAGCACAGATACGCAGTATTTT; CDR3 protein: CASSPVSPGASTDTQYF
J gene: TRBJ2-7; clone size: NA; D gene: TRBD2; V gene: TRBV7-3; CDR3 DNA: TGTGCCAGCAGCTTCATAGCGGGAAGCTCCTACGAGCAGTACTTC; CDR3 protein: CASSFIAGSSYEQYF
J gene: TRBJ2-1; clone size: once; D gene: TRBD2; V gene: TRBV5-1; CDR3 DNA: TGCGCCAGCAATAGCGGGAACTCCTACAATGAGCAGTTCTTC; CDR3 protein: CASNSGNSYNEQFF
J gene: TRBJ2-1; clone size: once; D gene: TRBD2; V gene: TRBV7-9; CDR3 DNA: TGTGCCAGCAGCTTAGCTGGACTAGCGGGAGATGAGCAGTTCTTC; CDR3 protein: CASSLAGLAGDEQFF
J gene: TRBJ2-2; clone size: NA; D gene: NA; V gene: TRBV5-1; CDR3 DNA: TGCGCCAGCAGTGACTCCCCGAGTGGCGGGGAGCTGTTTTTT; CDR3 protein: CASSDSPSGGELFF
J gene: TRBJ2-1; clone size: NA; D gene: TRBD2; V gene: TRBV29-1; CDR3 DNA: TGCAGCGCTGCCTCACTAGCGGGAGTTCGTAATGAGCAGTTCTTC; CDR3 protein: CSAASLAGVRNEQFF
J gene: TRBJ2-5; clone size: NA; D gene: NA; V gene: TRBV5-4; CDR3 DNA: TGTGCCAGCCGGTCCGGGACCCCGGTCGGGGAGCAGTACTTC; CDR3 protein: CASRSGTPVGEQYF
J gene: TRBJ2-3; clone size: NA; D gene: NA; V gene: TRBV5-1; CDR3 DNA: TGCGCCAGCAGCTTGGTTCTAGCAGATACGCAGTATTTT; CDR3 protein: CASSLVLADTQYF
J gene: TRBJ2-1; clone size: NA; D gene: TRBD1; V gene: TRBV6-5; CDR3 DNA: TGTGCCAGCAGACTTGGACAGGGCGAGCAGTTCTTC; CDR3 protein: CASRLGQGEQFF
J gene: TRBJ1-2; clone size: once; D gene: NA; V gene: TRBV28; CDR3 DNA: TGTGCCAGCAGTTCCGGGACCGTGGATGGCTACACCTTC; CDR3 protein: CASSSGTVDGYTF
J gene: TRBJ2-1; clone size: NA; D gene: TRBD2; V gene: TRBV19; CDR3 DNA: TGTGCCAGTAGTCACGTAGCGGGAGGGCCCAATGAGCAGTTCTTC; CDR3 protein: CASSHVAGGPNEQFF
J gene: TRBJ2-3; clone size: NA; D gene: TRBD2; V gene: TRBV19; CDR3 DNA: TGTGCCAGTAGTATAGATCTATGGGCTAGCGGGAACGCAGATACGCAGTATTTT; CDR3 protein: CASSIDLWASGNADTQYF
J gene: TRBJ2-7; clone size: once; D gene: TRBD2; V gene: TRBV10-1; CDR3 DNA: TGCGCCAGCAGTCCTAGCGGGAGGGTCTACGAGCAGTACTTC; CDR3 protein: CASSPSGRVYEQYF
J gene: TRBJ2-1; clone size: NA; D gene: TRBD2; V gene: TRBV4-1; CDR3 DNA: TGCGCCAGCAGCCAAGCTAGCGGGAGGAACAATGAGCAGTTCTTC; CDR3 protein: CASSQASGRNNEQFF
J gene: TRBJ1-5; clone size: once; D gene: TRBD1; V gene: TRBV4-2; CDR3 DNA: TGTGCCAGCAGCCAGGACAGGCGAGGCAATCAGCCCCAGCATTTT; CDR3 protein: CASSQDRRGNQPQHF
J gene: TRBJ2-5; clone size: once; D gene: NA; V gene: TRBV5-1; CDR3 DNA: TGCGCCAGCAAAAGAATCTCGGGGCAGGGCGAAGAGACCCAGTACTTC; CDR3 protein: CASKRISGQGEETQYF
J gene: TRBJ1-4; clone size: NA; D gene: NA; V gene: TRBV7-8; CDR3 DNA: TGTGCCAGCAGCGCGGGACCGAATGAAAAACTGTTTTTT; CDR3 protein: CASSAGPNEKLFF
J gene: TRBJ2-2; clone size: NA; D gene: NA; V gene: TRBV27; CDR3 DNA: TGTGCCAGCAGTTTAACCGGGAGAGCGAACACCGGGGAGCTGTTTTTT; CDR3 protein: CASSLTGRANTGELFF
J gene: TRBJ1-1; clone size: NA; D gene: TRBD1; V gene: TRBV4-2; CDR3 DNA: TGTGCCAGCAGACAAGGGTACAGGGGGCGGAACACTGAAGCTTTCTTT; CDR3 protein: CASRQGYRGRNTEAFF
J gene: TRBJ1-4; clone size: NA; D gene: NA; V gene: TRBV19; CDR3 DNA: TGTGCCAGTAGCCCGACGGCAACTAATGAAAAACTGTTTTTT; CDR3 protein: CASSPTATNEKLFF
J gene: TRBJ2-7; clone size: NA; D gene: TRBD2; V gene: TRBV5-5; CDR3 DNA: TGTGCCAGCAGCTTTTTGGGGACTACCTACGAGCAGTACTTC; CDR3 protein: CASSFLGTTYEQYF
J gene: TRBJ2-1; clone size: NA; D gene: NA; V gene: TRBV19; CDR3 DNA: TGTGCCAGTAGCCAGGGACGGCCACCCACAATCGAGCAGTTCTTC; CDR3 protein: CASSQGRPPTIEQFF
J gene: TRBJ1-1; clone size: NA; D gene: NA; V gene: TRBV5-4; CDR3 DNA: TGTGCCAGCAGCTTGGTCGGCGGGAACACTGAAGCTTTCTTT; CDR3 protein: CASSLVGGNTEAFF
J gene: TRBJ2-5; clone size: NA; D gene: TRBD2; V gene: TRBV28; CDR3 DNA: TGTGCCAGCAGGTTAGCGGGAGCCCGGGAGACCCAGTACTTC; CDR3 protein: CASRLAGARETQYF
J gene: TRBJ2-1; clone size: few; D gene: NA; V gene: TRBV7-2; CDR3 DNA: TGTGCCAGCAGCTTGCAATATTGGCGGTTCTTC; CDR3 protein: CASSLQYWRFF
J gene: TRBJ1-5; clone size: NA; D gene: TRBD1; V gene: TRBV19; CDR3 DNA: TGTGCCAGTAAATACGGACAGGGGAGACAGCCCCAGCATTTT; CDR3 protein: CASKYGQGRQPQHF
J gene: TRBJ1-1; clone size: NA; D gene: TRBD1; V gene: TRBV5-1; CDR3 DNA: TGCGCCAGTTGCCGGGACAGGGGGAACACTGAAGCTTTCTTT; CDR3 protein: CASCRDRGNTEAFF
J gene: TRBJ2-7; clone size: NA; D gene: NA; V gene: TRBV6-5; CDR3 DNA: TGTGCCAGCAGTTACTCGAGTGCGGGAACCAACTACGAGCAGTACTTC; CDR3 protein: CASSYSSAGTNYEQYF
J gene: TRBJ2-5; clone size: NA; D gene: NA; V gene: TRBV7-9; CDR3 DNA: TGTGCCAGCAGCTTATCGAGGCAGGAGTGGGAGACCCAGTACTTC; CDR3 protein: CASSLSRQEWETQYF
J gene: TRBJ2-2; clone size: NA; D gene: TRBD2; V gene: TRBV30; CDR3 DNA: TGTGCCTGGAGGTTTTCAGGCGGGAGGTCGATCGGGGAGCTGTTTTTT; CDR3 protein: CAWRFSGGRSIGELFF
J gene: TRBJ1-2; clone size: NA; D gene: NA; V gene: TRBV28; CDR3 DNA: TGTGCCAGCAGTTTAGGCGGCAGCCTGACTAACTATGGCTACACCTTC; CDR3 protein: CASSLGGSLTNYGYTF
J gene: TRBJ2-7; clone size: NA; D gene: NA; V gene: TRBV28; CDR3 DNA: TGTGCCAGCAGTGTACAATGGTACGAGCAGTACTTC; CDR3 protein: CASSVQWYEQYF
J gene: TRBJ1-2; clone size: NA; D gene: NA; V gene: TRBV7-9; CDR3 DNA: TGTGCCAGCAGACAAAATCAGCGTTACTATGGCTACACCTTC; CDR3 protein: CASRQNQRYYGYTF
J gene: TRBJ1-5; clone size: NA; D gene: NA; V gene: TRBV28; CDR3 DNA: TGTGCCAGCAGGGGATTGATCCAGCCCCAGCATTTT; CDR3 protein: CASRGLIQPQHF
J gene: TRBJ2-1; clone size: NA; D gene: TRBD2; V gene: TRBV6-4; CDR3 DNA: TGTGCCAGCAGCCGACTAGCGGGAGCCTTCAATGAGCAGTTCTTC; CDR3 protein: CASSRLAGAFNEQFF
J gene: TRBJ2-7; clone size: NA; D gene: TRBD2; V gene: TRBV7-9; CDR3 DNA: TGTGCCAGCAGCCCTACTAGCGGAAGCCCTTACGAGCAGTACTTC; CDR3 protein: CASSPTSGSPYEQYF
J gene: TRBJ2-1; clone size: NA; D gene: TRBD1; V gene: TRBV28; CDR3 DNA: TGTGCCAGCGACAGGGGGTCCTACAATGAGCAGTTCTTC; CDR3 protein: CASDRGSYNEQFF
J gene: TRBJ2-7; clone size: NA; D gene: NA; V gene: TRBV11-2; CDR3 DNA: TGTGCCAGCAGCCGTCGAGCGGACGGCTACGAGCAGTACTTC; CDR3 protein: CASSRRADGYEQYF
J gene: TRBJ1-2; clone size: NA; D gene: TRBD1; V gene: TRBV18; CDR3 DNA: TGTGCCAGCTCACCACCGTCCGGACAGGGGGGCTATGGCTACACCTTC; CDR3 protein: CASSPPSGQGGYGYTF
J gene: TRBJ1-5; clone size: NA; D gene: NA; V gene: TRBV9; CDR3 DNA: TGTGCCAGCAGCGTAGGCAGAAACAATCAGCCCCAGCATTTT; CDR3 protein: CASSVGRNNQPQHF
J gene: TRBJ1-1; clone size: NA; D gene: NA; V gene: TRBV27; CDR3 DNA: TGTGCCAGCAGTACCCCCCCCAGAAGGGTAAGAAGCACTGAAGCTTTCTTT; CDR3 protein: CASSTPPRRVRSTEAFF
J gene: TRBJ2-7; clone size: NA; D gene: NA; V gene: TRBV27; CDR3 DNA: TGTGCCAGCAGTTCAGGACAGCCGGGACTCCTCTACGAGCAGTACTTC; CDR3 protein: CASSSGQPGLLYEQYF
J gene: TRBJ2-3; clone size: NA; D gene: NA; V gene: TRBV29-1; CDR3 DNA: TGCAGCGTCGGCTCGGAAGTATTCCCAGATACGCAGTATTTT; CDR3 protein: CSVGSEVFPDTQYF
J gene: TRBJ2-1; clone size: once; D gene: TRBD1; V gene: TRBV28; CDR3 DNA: TGTGCCAGCAGAACCACAGGGGGCCCCTACAATGAGCAGTTCTTC; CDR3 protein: CASRTTGGPYNEQFF